This entry describes one TCR beta chain. Sequenced by immunoSEQ multiplex PCR; TCRdb stores in-frame clones only, minus some. The table includes roughly 190,000 clones, roughly 90% detected once. Trimming shortened V by 4 bases and J by 0 bases, and 4 bases separated the two germline ends. Germline CDR1 is SEHNR and CDR2 is FQNEAQ (reference sequence). The CDR3 spans 12 residues. The entry originates in a study of blood T cell repertoires in COVID-19. The sequenced sample was peripheral blood. This clonotype originated in a woman in her sixties or seventies with COVID-19, enrolled during active disease. The rearrangement links TRBV7-9 to TRBJ2-7; D ambiguous. For the CDR3, the DNA is TGTGCCAGCAGCTCCAACTCCTACGAGCAGTACTTC. Translation: CASSSNSYEQYF.